Below, 29 T cell receptor beta chains from the same sample are listed, as sequenced in a study of blood T cell repertoires in COVID-19. TCRdb keeps only in-frame clones here, not all; method: immunoSEQ multiplex PCR. The data show some 220,000 clones, with 80% to 85% seen just once and 3% held by the top ten. The sample consisted of peripheral blood. The source of these receptors is a woman aged 25 to 39 who had recovered from COVID-19.

The sample holds a few counts of this clone. The V gene is TRBV10-3, the J gene TRBJ1-1; 9 nucleotides match TRBD1. This CDR3 is built from 14 residues. The germline CDR1 and CDR2 sequences are ENHRY and SYGVKD. Trimming cost V 5 bases and J 1 base; bases outside gene matches: 2. CDR3 sequence (DNA): TGTGCCATCAGTCCGGGACAGGGGAACACTGAAGCTTTCTTT. Amino acids: CAISPGQGNTEAFF.

Of note for this clone: Other DNA sequences in the sample encode the same CDR3. The chain is built from TRBV27 and TRBJ1-6; 9 bases fit TRBD1. The junction had 5 bases not matched to a gene; V was cut back by 3 bases and J by 8 bases. The CDR3 covers 15 residues. Germline-derived CDR1 and CDR2 are MNHEY and SMNVEV (reference sequence). CDR3 bases: TGTGCCAGCAGTTTCGGGACAGGGAGGGATTCACCCCTCCACTTT. It yields the protein CASSFGTGRDSPLHF.

The chain uses TRBV5-6 and TRBJ1-2, with D perhaps matching TRBD1 (6 bases). The V end lost 1 base, the J end lost 6 bases, and 13 bases lay between the germline ends. The CDR3 contains 14 residues. Germline lookup yields CDR1 SGHDT and CDR2 YYEEEE. The CDR3 coding sequence is TGTGCCAGCAGCTTGACAGGGCTCCAGGATGGCTACACCTTC. The encoded protein is CASSLTGLQDGYTF.

J is TRBJ1-4 and V is TRBV7-8; 7 nucleotides line up with TRBD1. This CDR3 comprises 16 residues. The V gene's germline CDR1 is SGHVS and CDR2 FQNEAQ. Unmatched junction bases numbered 10, after V lost 5 bases and J lost 4 bases. CDR3 residues: CASSPNRQGRNEKLFF. The CDR3 region has the DNA TGTGCCAGCAGCCCGAACCGACAGGGCCGTAATGAAAAACTGTTTTTT.

The rearrangement uses TRBV9 and TRBJ2-7; TRBD2 matches at 13 bases. CDR1 SGDLS and CDR2 YYNGEE come from the germline V gene. V was clipped by 4 bases and J by 1 base; unmatched bases: 2. The CDR3 sequence is 15 residues long. CDR3 region: CASSLGLAGSYEQYF. CDR3 nucleotides: TGTGCCAGCAGCCTGGGACTAGCGGGATCCTACGAGCAGTACTTC.

This clone has just a few counts. This chain joins TRBV12-5 and TRBJ2-2; D gene unclear. Germline V CDR1 and CDR2: LGHNT, FRNRAP. Trimming stripped 1 base from V and 0 bases from J, with 6 bases between. This CDR3 is built from 15 residues. The CDR3 DNA reads TGTGCTAGTGGTTTGGGAGTATCGAACACCGGGGAGCTGTTTTTT. This encodes CASGLGVSNTGELFF.

The chain recombines TRBV9 with TRBJ2-6, with 9 bases that match TRBD1. This CDR3 is built from 18 residues. Unmatched junction bases numbered 9, after V lost 3 bases and J lost 2 bases. Germline V gene sequence: CDR1 SGDLS, CDR2 YYNGEE. In nucleotides, the CDR3 is TGTGCCAGCAGCGCCCCCCGGGACAGGGTGGCTGGGGCCAACGTCCTGACTTTC. The encoded protein is CASSAPRDRVAGANVLTF.

The chain couples TRBV2 to TRBJ2-5; 7 nucleotides align to TRBD1. The CDR3 is made up of 14 amino acids. V was pared by 2 bases and J by 3 bases, with 3 bases of the junction left unmatched. Looked up from germline, CDR1 is SNHLY and CDR2 is FYNNEI. CDR3 bases: TGTGCCAGCAGTGAATGGGGGACAGAAGAGACCCAGTACTTC. Its translation: CASSEWGTEETQYF.

This clone is a singleton in its sample. V is TRBV6-5 and J is TRBJ1-2; D ambiguous. This CDR3 has 13 amino acids. V was cut by 6 bases and J by 8 bases, with 16 bases left in between. Per germline, CDR1 MNHEY and CDR2 SVGAGI. In nucleotides, the CDR3 is TGTGCCAGCAGGCCGACTGGGTCTGGGGGCTACACCTTC. Protein: CASRPTGSGGYTF.

V usage is TRBV10-2 and J usage is TRBJ2-3; possible D gene TRBD2, 6 bases. This CDR3 contains 15 residues. Trimming shortened V by 3 bases and J by 0 bases, and 10 bases separated the two germline ends. CDR1 and CDR2 (germline): WSHSY, SAAADI. In DNA form, the CDR3 reads TGCGCCAGCAGTGACCAAGCGGGTAGCACAGATACGCAGTATTTT. Residues: CASSDQAGSTDTQYF.

The chain recombines TRBV19 with TRBJ1-5, with unresolved D. The CDR3 totals 16 residues. Germline V CDR1 and CDR2: LNHDA, SQIVND (reference sequence). V was pared by 6 bases and J by 0 bases, with 15 bases between. CDR3 loop: CASRRDGGLSNQPQHF. CDR3 nucleotide sequence: TGTGCCAGTAGAAGGGATGGTGGACTTAGCAATCAGCCCCAGCATTTT.

This clone showed up just once. CDR3 protein: CASRPGTTDTQYF. The CDR3 DNA reads as TGTGCCAGCAGACCAGGGACTACCGATACGCAGTATTTT. J is TRBJ2-3 and V is TRBV7-3; 7 bases are a match to TRBD2. The CDR3 covers 13 residues. With V trimmed by 6 bases and J by 6 bases, 6 bases remained unmatched. The germline CDR1 and CDR2 sequences are SGHTA and FQGTGA.

CDR3 bases: TGCGCCAGCAGCTTGTCGAGGGACAGGGGTTCAGATTCACCCCTCCACTTT. It specifies CASSLSRDRGSDSPLHF. The chain combines TRBV5-1 with TRBJ1-6; 10 bases line up with TRBD1. The CDR3 consists of 17 residues. Germline CDR1 reads SGHRS; CDR2 reads YFSETQ. V dropped 1 base and J dropped 8; count of bases not matched to a gene: 9.

This sequence joins TRBV28 and TRBJ1-6, with TRBD1 matching over 10 bases. The V segment lost 4 bases and the J segment 9 bases; nucleotides outside the gene matches: 6. The CDR3 is made up of 15 amino acids. CDR1 and CDR2 from the germline V gene are MDHEN and SYDVKM. The CDR3 coding sequence is TGTGCCAGCAGTTCGGACAGGGGGAAGGCTTCACCCCTCCACTTT. Amino acid sequence: CASSSDRGKASPLHF. Variable domain in full (rest from reference TRBV28 and TRBJ1-6): DVKVTQSSRYLVKRTGEKVFLECVQDMDHENMFWYRQDPGLGLRLIYFSYDVKMKEKGDIPEGYSVSREKKERFSLILESASTNQTSMYLCASSSDRGKASPLHFGNGTRLTVT.

The chain links TRBV19 to TRBJ2-4; TRBD2 matches at 10 bases. Per germline, CDR1 LNHDA and CDR2 SQIVND (reference sequence). This CDR3 has 17 amino acids. With V trimmed by 3 bases and J by 2 bases, 7 bases remained unmatched. CDR3 sequence: CASSILPGLATKNIQYF. The CDR3 coding sequence is TGTGCCAGTAGTATTTTACCGGGACTAGCGACCAAAAACATTCAGTACTTC.

This chain uses TRBV30 with TRBJ2-7; 8 nucleotides align to TRBD2. CDR1 and CDR2 from the germline V gene are GTSNPN and SVGIG (reference sequence). The CDR3 loop spans 13 amino acids. V lost 5 bases and J lost 7; bases outside the gene matches: 10. CDR3 in amino acids: CAWAASGGREQYF. The CDR3 DNA reads TGTGCCTGGGCGGCCTCGGGGGGGAGGGAGCAGTACTTC.

This rearrangement joins TRBV6-5 to TRBJ2-2, with TRBD2 identical over 7 bases. CDR3 length: 12 residues. Germline CDR1 reads MNHEY; CDR2 reads SVGAGI. V dropped 10 bases and J dropped 6; count of bases not matched to a gene: 5. CDR3 region: CATLAGAGELFF. The DNA of the CDR3 is TGTGCCACGCTGGCGGGAGCCGGGGAGCTGTTTTTT.

V is TRBV5-5 and J is TRBJ1-1; D is ambiguous. CDR3 size: 11 residues. CDR1 is SGHKS, CDR2 YYEKEE, per germline (reference sequence). Trimming removed 4 bases from V and 3 bases from J, with 4 bases in between. The CDR3 DNA is TGTGCCAGCAGCCTCTACACTGAAGCTTTCTTT. It is translated as CASSLYTEAFF.

This clone has ten or more counts. Other nucleotide sequences in the sample specify the same CDR3. The rearrangement uses TRBV18 and TRBJ1-1, with D unclear. Trimming removed 3 bases from V and 0 bases from J, with 8 bases in between. Germline V CDR1 and CDR2: KGHSH, LQKENI. The CDR3 is 14 residues long. CDR3 loop: CASSPLEMNTEAFF. As DNA, the CDR3 is TGTGCCAGCTCACCTTTAGAGATGAACACTGAAGCTTTCTTT.

The rearrangement links TRBV11-2 to TRBJ2-5, with 7 positions matching TRBD2. This CDR3 is 15 amino acids long. V trimming: 1 base; J trimming: 5 bases; junction bases outside the gene matches: 7. The germline V gene has CDR1 SGHAT and CDR2 FQNNGV. The DNA of the CDR3 is TGTGCCAGCAGCTTAGTCTCGGCTAGCGGTGAGACCCAGTACTTC. Protein sequence: CASSLVSASGETQYF.

This clone was seen only once. J is TRBJ1-5 and V is TRBV30; 9 nucleotides align to TRBD1. J lost 4 bases, V lost 5 bases, and 6 bases had no gene match. This CDR3 is built from 14 residues. In germline, CDR1 is GTSNPN, CDR2 SVGIG (reference sequence). The CDR3 loop is CAWSQGQGNQPQHF. The CDR3, as DNA: TGTGCCTGGTCACAAGGACAGGGGAATCAGCCCCAGCATTTT.

The J gene is TRBJ1-5, the V gene TRBV19; TRBD1 might be the D (6 bases). The germline CDR1 and CDR2 sequences are LNHDA and SQIVND (reference sequence). V lost 6 bases, J lost 7 bases, and 16 bases lay in between. This CDR3 spans 14 amino acids. The CDR3 region is CASSPWGGRQPQHF. DNA for the CDR3: TGTGCCAGTAGCCCATGGGGGGGCCGACAGCCCCAGCATTTT.

The chain is built from TRBV27 and TRBJ1-5; 8 bases fit TRBD1. The junction had 9 bases not matched to a gene; V was cut back by 6 bases and J by 5 bases. This CDR3 comprises 15 residues. CDR1 is MNHEY and CDR2 is SMNVEV in the germline V gene (reference sequence). The CDR3 coding sequence is TGTGCCAGCAGACCGACGACAGGGGTTGATCAGCCCCAGCATTTT. Protein product: CASRPTTGVDQPQHF.

This clone was seen just once. The V gene is TRBV28, the J gene TRBJ1-5; D gene uncertain. Germline CDR1 is MDHEN and CDR2 is SYDVKM. The CDR3 has 15 residues. V lost 7 bases and J 0 bases, leaving 13 bases between the germline ends. The CDR3 DNA follows: TGTGCCAGCATCCCACAGATGGATAGCAATCAGCCCCAGCATTTT. Translation: CASIPQMDSNQPQHF. Full variable domain (outside the CDR3, taken from reference TRBV28 and TRBJ1-5): DVKVTQSSRYLVKRTGEKVFLECVQDMDHENMFWYRQDPGLGLRLIYFSYDVKMKEKGDIPEGYSVSREKKERFSLILESASTNQTSMYLCASIPQMDSNQPQHFGDGTRLSIL.

This sequence joins TRBV9 and TRBJ2-7; 8 bases are a match to TRBD1. CDR1 is SGDLS and CDR2 is YYNGEE in the germline V gene. Trimming removed 5 bases from V and 5 bases from J; junction bases left unmatched: 0. This CDR3 is built from 11 residues. CDR3 in amino acids: CASRGQDEQYF. CDR3 in DNA: TGTGCCAGCAGGGGACAGGACGAGCAGTACTTC. The complete variable domain, with remaining parts taken from reference TRBV9 and TRBJ2-7, reads DSGVTQTPKHLITATGQRVTLRCSPRSGDLSVYWYQQSLDQGLQFLIQYYNGEERAKGNILERFSAQQFPDLHSELNLSSLELGDSALYFCASRGQDEQYFGPGTRLTVT.

This clone has only a few counts. CDR3 amino acids: CASSPTGIQPQHF. The CDR3 nucleotides are TGTGCCAGCAGTCCGACGGGAATTCAGCCCCAGCATTTT. The chain has TRBV28 and TRBJ1-5; D ambiguous. The CDR3 extends over 13 amino acids. Trimming took 5 bases from V and 6 from J, leaving 11 bases between them. The germline gives CDR1 MDHEN, CDR2 SYDVKM. Drawing the rest from reference TRBV28 and TRBJ1-5, the complete variable domain is DVKVTQSSRYLVKRTGEKVFLECVQDMDHENMFWYRQDPGLGLRLIYFSYDVKMKEKGDIPEGYSVSREKKERFSLILESASTNQTSMYLCASSPTGIQPQHFGDGTRLSIL.

The chain has TRBV9 and TRBJ2-1, with a possible D match to TRBD2 (5 bases). Trimming cost V 4 bases and J 8 bases, with 16 bases left between them. This CDR3 region has 14 residues. The germline gives CDR1 SGDLS, CDR2 YYNGEE. The DNA of the CDR3 is TGTGCCAGCAGCCCCGGACTCCTGGGGTATGAGCAGTTCTTC. Its translation: CASSPGLLGYEQFF.

V and J are TRBV28 and TRBJ1-2, with D uncertain. V shed 6 bases and J shed 1 base, with 12 bases lying between them. This CDR3 is 14 amino acids long. The V gene's germline CDR1 is MDHEN and CDR2 SYDVKM. DNA of the CDR3: TGTGCCAGCAGGCCTCCGACTGTTAACTATGGCTACACCTTC. Protein product: CASRPPTVNYGYTF.

Ten or more counts support this clone. V is TRBV9 and J is TRBJ2-1; D perhaps matches TRBD2 (6 bases). CDR1 is SGDLS and CDR2 is YYNGEE in the germline V gene. Trimming pared 1 base from V and 7 bases from J, leaving 15 bases between. This CDR3 has 15 amino acids. The CDR3 here is CASSVRGSKGNEQFF. The CDR3 coding sequence is TGTGCCAGCAGCGTACGGGGGTCAAAAGGGAATGAGCAGTTCTTC.